A single sample is the source of the 29 T cell receptor delta chains below, sequenced in a study of γδ T cells in repeated Plasmodium falciparum infection. TCRdb re-called the multiplex PCR reads through CATT. The profile covers around 46,000 delta-chain clones, with about 2% appearing a single time and roughly 25% taken by the ten largest. Gammadelta T cells were flow-sorted from PBMC into Vgamma9/Vdelta2+ and Vdelta2-negative populations for bulk analysis. What was sequenced was gamma-delta T cells from blood. The source is a pool of human donors (malaria-infected and uninfected, not separated).

At least ten counts were recorded for this clone. The junction departs from germline at one end; a sequencing error may be responsible. The chain uses TRDV1 and TRDJ1; possible D gene TRDD3, 6 bases. Germline V gene data show CDR1 as TSWWSYY and CDR2 as QGS. This CDR3 comprises 17 residues. The CDR3 sequence: CALVILRWGWKTDKLIF. CDR3 DNA sequence: TGTGCTCTTGTGATACTACGCTGGGGATGGAAAACCGATAAACTCATCTTC.

Concerning this clone itself: The protein TCRdb lists belongs to a much larger clone and differs from this DNA's translation at residue 16, which points to a read error; the protein shown is made from the DNA. The chain couples TRDV1 to TRDJ1, with 12 bases lining up with TRDD3. Since TCRdb gives no J gene, matching the DNA to germline was used here to assign it. Germline CDR1 TSWWSYY, CDR2 QGS. The CDR3 spans 21 residues. The V and J ends lost 6 bases and 3 bases, in that order; junction bases with no gene match: 23. The CDR3: CALGVARGWGIRILYADKLIF. CDR3 coding DNA: TGTGCTCTTGGAGTTGCCAGAGGCTGGGGGATACGAATCCTATACGCCGATAAACTCATCTTT.

This clone has only a few counts. The protein TCRdb lists belongs to a much larger clone and differs from this DNA's translation at residue 8, which points to a read error; the protein shown is made from the DNA. The J gene is TRDJ1, the V gene TRAV38-2/DV8; 12 bases are a match to TRDD3. Germline trimming cut 0 bases from V and 0 bases from J; bases unmatched to any gene: 15. CDR3 length: 21 residues. Germline loops: CDR1 TSESDYY, CDR2 QEAYKQQN. The CDR3 protein is CAYRSAVCFQLGDTYTDKLIF. The CDR3 nucleotides read TGTGCTTATAGGAGCGCGGTATGTTTCCAACTGGGGGATACCTACACCGATAAACTCATCTTT.

This clone was detected a few times. TCRdb records a much larger clone's protein for this DNA, with a difference at residue 13 that likely arises from a read error; the protein given is the translation of the DNA. CDR3 loop: CAYRSALLLFALRDTQDKLIF. In nucleotides, the CDR3 is TGTGCTTATAGGAGCGCTCTCTTACTTTTCGCTCTGAGGGATACACAGGATAAACTCATCTTT. The chain combines TRAV38-2/DV8 with TRDJ1, with 7 nucleotides matching TRDD3. Germline matching of the DNA provided the J gene here, since TCRdb leaves it blank. Germline lookup yields CDR1 TSESDYY and CDR2 QEAYKQQN. The CDR3 loop spans 21 amino acids. V was clipped by 0 bases and J by 5 bases; unmatched bases: 25.

This clone has only a few counts. This likely stems from a read error, as it lies one base from a far larger clone. Other nucleotide sequences in the sample specify the same CDR3. The CDR3 nucleotides read TGTGCCTGTGACACCGTGGGGGACGTCGGCGATAAACTCATCTTT. Translating it yields CACDTVGDVGDKLIF. This chain connects TRDV2 to TRDJ1, with TRDD3 matching over 7 bases. No J gene is reported in TCRdb; it was inferred here by comparing the DNA with germline. Germline CDR1 and CDR2: GEAIGNYY and EKD. V gave up 0 bases and J gave up 4 bases; unmatched junction bases: 7. This CDR3 is built from 15 residues.

This clone was recorded many times. It is likely a read error: a sequence one base away is far more abundant. This sample also contains other DNA sequences that code for the same CDR3. CDR3 protein: CALGELRPYWGIPRADKLIF. The CDR3 bases are TGTGCTCTTGGGGAACTACGTCCTTACTGGGGGATACCTCGGGCCGATAAACTCATCTTT. This chain uses TRDV1 with TRDJ1, with 12 nucleotides matching TRDD3. TCRdb does not report a J gene; here it was assigned by matching the DNA to germline references. The V and J ends lost 0 bases and 3 bases, in that order; junction bases with no gene match: 14. The length of the CDR3 is 20 residues. Germline CDR1 and CDR2: TSWWSYY and QGS.

This clone showed up many times. DNA for the CDR3: TGTGCCTGTGACACGGTTCCACTTGGTGGGGATACCCCTGAAACCGATAAACTCATCTTT. This sequence encodes CACDTVPLGGDTPETDKLIF. The chain links TRDV2 to TRDJ1, with 8 bases aligning to TRDD3. The CDR3 runs 20 residues. The junction had 20 bases not matched to a gene; V was cut back by 1 base and J by 2 bases. CDR1 and CDR2 from the germline V gene are GEAIGNYY and EKD.

This clone was detected only a few times. Translating this DNA gives a protein that differs at residue 3 from the TCRdb one, which belongs to a much larger clone; a read error is likely, and the protein shown is this translation. The chain employs TRDV1 and TRDJ1, with a weak D call TRDD3 (6 bases). The J gene, not given by TCRdb, was assigned here from a germline match of the nucleotide sequence. This CDR3 spans 15 amino acids. Per the germline V gene, CDR1 is TSWWSYY and CDR2 is QGS. CDR3 nucleotides: TGTGCTCCTGGGGAACGTGGGATCGGAATCGATAAACTCATCTTT. The encoded protein is CAPGERGIGIDKLIF.

This clone was picked up many times. TCRdb's protein for this DNA is that of a much larger clone and differs from the translation at residue 9, likely a read error; the protein shown is the DNA translation. The chain joins TRDV1 to TRDJ1; TRDD3 is a possible D gene (6 bases). In the absence of a J gene in TCRdb, the DNA was matched to germline to assign it here. The ends were cut back, 6 bases at V and 4 bases at J, with 24 bases in the middle. CDR3 size: 17 residues. Germline assignment: CDR1 TSWWSYY and CDR2 QGS. This CDR3 reads CALGVPTNPGDLDKLIF. CDR3 sequence (DNA): TGTGCTCTTGGCGTCCCTACAAACCCGGGGGACCTCGATAAACTCATCTTT.

This clone was found a few times. This DNA's translation differs at residue 3 from TCRdb's protein, which comes from a much larger clone; a read error is likely, and the protein shown is translated from the DNA. The chain joins TRDV2 to TRDJ3; TRDD3 is a possible D gene (6 bases). The J gene comes from matching the DNA to germline here; TCRdb lacks it. CDR1 and CDR2 (germline): GEAIGNYY, EKD. The CDR3 length is 18 residues. CDR3 bases: TGTGCCCGTGACACCGTGGGGATTGATTCCTGGGACACCCGACAGATGTTTTTC. It specifies CARDTVGIDSWDTRQMFF.

This clone has only a few counts. The TCRdb protein, from a much larger clone, departs from this DNA's translation at residue 6, likely by read error; the protein shown derives from the DNA. The chain joins TRDV1 to TRDJ2; 10 bases agree with TRDD3. The J gene is not listed in TCRdb, so it was assigned here from a DNA match to germline. Germline trimming cut 3 bases from V and 4 bases from J; bases unmatched to any gene: 17. The CDR3 is 20 amino acids. Germline CDR1 reads TSWWSYY; CDR2 reads QGS. The CDR3: CALGESLTSTGGLRTAQLFF. The CDR3 DNA follows: TGTGCTCTTGGGGAGTCCTTAACCAGTACTGGGGGATTAAGGACAGCACAACTCTTCTTT.

In this sample, this clone turned up many times. The protein given by TCRdb reflects a much larger clone and differs at residue 19 from this DNA's translation, likely from a read error; the protein shown is the DNA's translation. Other DNA sequences of this sample code for an identical CDR3. The chain couples TRDV1 to TRDJ1, with TRDD3 identical over 9 bases. Matching the DNA to germline supplied the J gene, which TCRdb does not give. Germline-derived CDR1 and CDR2 are TSWWSYY and QGS. The CDR3 extends over 23 amino acids. This chain's CDR3 is CALGEQVFLSFPLGDRCTEKLIF. DNA of the CDR3: TGTGCTCTTGGGGAACAAGTTTTCCTTTCATTTCCACTGGGGGACCGTTGCACCGAGAAACTCATCTTT.

There are a few counts of this clone. TCRdb assigns this DNA the protein of a much larger clone, which departs from its translation at residue 7; this likely reflects a read error, and the protein shown comes from translating the DNA. The rearrangement links TRDV1 to TRDJ2; D unclear. Since TCRdb gives no J gene, matching the DNA to germline was used here to assign it. The CDR3 contains 14 residues. The V gene lost 0 bases and the J gene lost 7 bases, with 9 bases spanning the gap. Germline CDR1 reads TSWWSYY; CDR2 reads QGS. This chain's CDR3 is CALGELDRRAQLFF. The CDR3 DNA reads TGTGCTCTTGGGGAACTAGATAGGAGAGCACAACTCTTCTTT.

Concerning this clone: For this DNA, TCRdb reports the protein of a much larger clone, which diverges at residue 8, most likely from a read error; the protein presented here is translated directly from the DNA. The chain uses TRDV3 and TRDJ1; TRDD3 matches 7 bases. No J gene is reported in TCRdb; it was inferred here by comparing the DNA with germline. Germline CDR1 reads TVYSNPD; CDR2 reads GDNSRS (reference sequence). After removal of 2 bases from V and 2 bases from J, the junction contained 14 bases not matched to a gene. The CDR3 loop spans 16 amino acids. The CDR3 DNA reads TGTGCCTTTTTCTCCGGAAAACCGGGGGATACCGATAAACTCATCTTT. This codes for CAFFSGKPGDTDKLIF.

This clone has just a few counts. This probably arose from a read error, given a far larger clone one base away. The genes are TRDV1 and TRDJ1; maybe TRDD2 (6 bases). TCRdb lists no J gene, so it was determined here by aligning the DNA to germline. The CDR3 consists of 22 residues. Trimming removed 3 bases from V and 0 bases from J, with 32 bases in between. Germline CDR1 and CDR2: TSWWSYY and QGS. The CDR3 region is CALGDALGVFLPYNFYTDKLIF. The CDR3 DNA is TGTGCTCTTGGGGATGCCTTGGGAGTCTTCCTGCCGTACAACTTCTACACCGATAAACTCATCTTT.

This clone was recorded a few times. A single base is all that separates this from a far larger clone, so a read error is likely. The identical CDR3 is also encoded by other nucleotide sequences in the sample. This sequence joins TRDV1 and TRDJ1, with TRDD3 identical over 8 bases. Because TCRdb records no J gene, it was assigned here through a match of the DNA to germline. Germline assignment: CDR1 TSWWSYY and CDR2 QGS. The CDR3 loop spans 20 amino acids. Trimming took 1 base from V and 0 from J; bases not matched to a gene: 16. The CDR3 region is CALGEPYLPYWGCYTDKLIF. In DNA, the CDR3 is TGTGCTCTTGGGGAACCCTACTTACCGTACTGGGGGTGCTACACCGATAAACTCATCTTT.

Only a few counts were recorded for this clone. This DNA's translation and the protein TCRdb lists, from a much larger clone, do not match at residue 19, likely due to a read error; the protein shown is translated from the DNA. V usage is TRDV1 and J usage is TRDJ1, with 10 bases identical to TRDD3. TCRdb offers no J gene call, so here the DNA was matched to germline to obtain one. V shed 1 base, J shed 3 bases, and the junction held 29 bases outside the gene matches. Germline V gives CDR1 TSWWSYY, CDR2 QGS. There are 24 residues in the CDR3. CDR3 nucleotide sequence: TGTGCTCTTGGGGAACCACATCGTGCTACTACGGACTGGGGGATGAGGCAGTACGCCGATAAACTCATCTTT. It translates to CALGEPHRATTDWGMRQYADKLIF.

Comment on this clone: TCRdb attributes to this sequence the protein of a much larger clone, which differs from the DNA translation at residue 17; a read error is likely, and the protein displayed is translated from the DNA. The V gene is TRDV1, the J gene TRDJ1; 7 bases fit TRDD3. TCRdb does not report a J gene; here it was assigned by matching the DNA to germline references. Germline lookup yields CDR1 TSWWSYY and CDR2 QGS. V shed 2 bases, J shed 0 bases, and the junction held 27 bases outside the gene matches. This CDR3 region has 23 residues. The CDR3 DNA reads TGTGCTCTTGGGGAAATAGCGTATGCTAGAAATGGGGGACACGGGGTGCACACCGATAAACTCATCTTT. As protein: CALGEIAYARNGGHGVHTDKLIF.

The sample holds a few counts of this clone. TCRdb pairs this DNA with a much larger clone's protein that differs at residue 9, likely a read error; the protein shown was translated from the DNA. The genes are TRDV1 and TRDJ1, with D perhaps being TRDD2 or TRDD3 (5 bases each). TCRdb does not report a J gene; here it was assigned by matching the DNA to germline references. This CDR3 is 24 amino acids long. V shed 4 bases and J shed 3 bases, with 42 bases lying between them. CDR1 and CDR2 (germline): TSWWSYY, QGS. CDR3 residues: CALGGFNCRIPSCQYLGSADKLIF. CDR3 DNA sequence: TGTGCTCTTGGGGGTTTTAACTGCCGTATTCCTTCGTGCCAGTACTTGGGGTCGGCCGATAAACTCATCTTT.

Concerning this clone itself: The protein given by TCRdb reflects a much larger clone and differs at residue 12 from this DNA's translation, likely from a read error; the protein shown is the DNA's translation. The rearrangement joins TRDV3 to TRDJ1, with D possibly being TRDD2 (7 bases). This CDR3 has 21 residues. CDR1 is TVYSNPD and CDR2 is GDNSRS in the germline V gene (reference sequence). V gave up 3 bases and J gave up 2 bases, with 37 bases separating them. The CDR3 DNA reads as TGTGCCTTAGCTTGGCCTTCCTCCCCGTACTGGGTGATCCTTCCTACCGATAAACTCATCTTT. The encoded protein is CALAWPSSPYWVILPTDKLIF. The whole variable domain, remainder taken from reference TRDV3 and TRDJ1, is CDKVTQSSPDQTVASGSEVVLLCTYDTVYSNPDLFWYRIRPDYSFQFVFYGDNSRSEGADFTQGRFSVKHILTQKAFHLVISPVRTEDSATYYCALAWPSSPYWVILPTDKLIFGKGTRVTVEP.

This clone has only one observation. This chain joins TRDV2 and TRDJ3, with 9 bases fitting TRDD3. The J gene was not available in TCRdb and was assigned here by matching the DNA to germline segments. The junction had 4 bases not matched to a gene; V was cut back by 3 bases and J by 2 bases. Germline values: CDR1 GEAIGNYY, CDR2 EKD. CDR3 length: 17 amino acids. CDR3 in amino acids: CACDQLGDTWDTRQMFF. CDR3 in DNA: TGTGCCTGTGACCAACTGGGGGACACCTGGGACACCCGACAGATGTTTTTC.

The sample holds a few counts of this clone. For this DNA, TCRdb reports the protein of a much larger clone, which diverges at residue 20, most likely from a read error; the protein presented here is translated directly from the DNA. The chain couples TRDV1 to TRDJ1, with 7 nucleotides matching TRDD3. The germline V gene has CDR1 TSWWSYY and CDR2 QGS. The CDR3 runs 22 residues. Written as DNA, the CDR3 is TGTGCTCTTGGGGAACTAAAAGCCCATCTACTTAGACTGGGGTTGTTAAGAGATAAACGCATCTTT. This codes for CALGELKAHLLRLGLLRDKRIF.

As regards this clone: This likely traces to a read error, being one base from a far larger clone. The same CDR3 also results from other DNA sequences found in this sample. The V and J genes are TRDV1 and TRDJ1; no clear D. TCRdb is silent on the J gene; assignment here came from matching the DNA to germline. V dropped 3 bases and J dropped 1 base, with 12 bases sitting between them. The CDR3 is made up of 15 amino acids. Germline V gene sequence: CDR1 TSWWSYY, CDR2 QGS. CDR3 sequence reads: CALGEKIESTDKLIF. CDR3 coding DNA: TGTGCTCTTGGGGAGAAGATTGAGAGCACCGATAAACTCATCTTT.

This clone came up many times. A far larger clone lies a single base away; this is likely a read error. The J gene is TRDJ1, the V gene TRDV2, with TRDD3 identical over 8 bases. This CDR3 comprises 16 residues. Germline values: CDR1 GEAIGNYY, CDR2 EKD. CDR3 region: CACDTPLLGAPDKPIF. The DNA of the CDR3 is TGTGCCTGTGACACCCCCTTACTGGGGGCCCCCGATAAACCCATCTTT.

This clone turned up a few times. The translation of this DNA and the TCRdb protein of a much larger clone differ at residue 18, probably owing to a read error; the protein shown here is translated from the DNA. The rearrangement joins TRAV38-2/DV8 to TRDJ1; D gene uncertain. Here the J gene was assigned by germline matching of the DNA, as TCRdb has none. Looked up from germline, CDR1 is TSESDYY and CDR2 is QEAYKQQN. This CDR3 spans 21 amino acids. CDR3: CAYRSSALCLCTSSYTDRLIF. Here the CDR3 DNA reads TGTGCTTATAGGAGCTCCGCTTTATGCCTCTGTACATCCAGCTACACCGATAGACTCATCTTT.

Regarding this clone: The TCRdb record carries a much larger clone's protein, which differs from this DNA's translation at residue 15; a read error is the likely cause, and the protein listed here is the DNA translation. The gene calls are TRDV1 and TRDJ1; 9 bases are shared with TRDD2. Assignment of the J gene here rests on matching the DNA to germline, because TCRdb gives none. Germline CDR1 and CDR2: TSWWSYY and QGS. V was pared by 0 bases and J by 8 bases, with 22 bases of the junction left unmatched. The CDR3 runs 20 residues. For the CDR3, the DNA is TGTGCTCTTGGGGAACTACCCCCGATCCTTCCTACGGGGGGAGACCACAAACTCATCTTT. Translating gives CALGELPPILPTGGDHKLIF.

As to this clone: A far larger clone lies a single base away; this is likely a read error. Other DNA sequences in the sample encode the same CDR3. The gene calls are TRDV1 and TRDJ1, with 9 bases aligning to TRDD3. Here the J gene was assigned by germline matching of the DNA, as TCRdb has none. Per the germline V gene, CDR1 is TSWWSYY and CDR2 is QGS. CDR3 size: 24 residues. The V and J ends lost 3 bases and 4 bases, in that order; junction bases with no gene match: 33. The CDR3 sequence is CALGDNVERPRGISRGIQCDKLIF. CDR3 DNA: TGTGCTCTTGGGGATAATGTTGAACGTCCGCGGGGGATATCCCGGGGGATACAGTGCGATAAACTCATCTTT.

Notes on this clone: The mismatch at residue 12 between this DNA's translation and the TCRdb protein of a much larger clone likely reflects a read error; the protein shown is translated from the DNA. The chain employs TRDV1 and TRDJ3; 8 bases are a match to TRDD3. The J gene, absent from TCRdb, was called here by matching the DNA to germline. The CDR3 covers 20 residues. Per germline, CDR1 TSWWSYY and CDR2 QGS. J was trimmed by 4 bases and V by 2 bases; bases with no gene match: 13. The DNA for the CDR3 is TGTGCTCTTGGGGAATCGCTCCATCTGGGGATACAGTGGGACACCCGACAGATGTTTTTC. Translating it yields CALGESLHLGIQWDTRQMFF.

This clone was seen only a few times. A far larger clone lies a single base away; this is likely a read error. Other DNA sequences within the sample encode an identical CDR3. V is TRDV2 and J is TRDJ1; D possibly corresponds to TRDD3 (6 bases). TCRdb supplies no J gene; here it was assigned by aligning the nucleotide sequence to germline. This CDR3 has 16 residues. The germline V and J ends were trimmed by 3 bases and 0 bases, with 16 bases remaining between them. CDR1 and CDR2 from the germline V gene are GEAIGNYY and EKD. CDR3 protein: CACDLLGDRYTDKLIF. The DNA of the CDR3 is TGTGCCTGTGACTTACTGGGAGATAGGTACACCGATAAACTCATCTTT.